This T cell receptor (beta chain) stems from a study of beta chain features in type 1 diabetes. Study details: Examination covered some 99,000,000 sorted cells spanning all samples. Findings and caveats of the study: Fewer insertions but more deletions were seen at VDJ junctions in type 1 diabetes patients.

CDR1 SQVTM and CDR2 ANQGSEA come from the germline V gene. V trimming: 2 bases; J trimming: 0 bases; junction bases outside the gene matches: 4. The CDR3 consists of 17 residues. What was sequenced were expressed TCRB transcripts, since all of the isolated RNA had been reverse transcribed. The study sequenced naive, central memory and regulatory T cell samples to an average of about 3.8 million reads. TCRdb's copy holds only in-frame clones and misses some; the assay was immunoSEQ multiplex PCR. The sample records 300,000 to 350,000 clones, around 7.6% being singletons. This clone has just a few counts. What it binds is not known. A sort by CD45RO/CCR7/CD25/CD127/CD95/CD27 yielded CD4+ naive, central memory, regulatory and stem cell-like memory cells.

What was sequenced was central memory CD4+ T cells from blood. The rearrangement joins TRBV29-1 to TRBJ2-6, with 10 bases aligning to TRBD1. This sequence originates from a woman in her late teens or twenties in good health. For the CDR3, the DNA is TGCAGCGTTGAATACGGGACAGGGGACTCTGGGGCCAACGTCCTGACTTTC. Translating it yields CSVEYGTGDSGANVLTF. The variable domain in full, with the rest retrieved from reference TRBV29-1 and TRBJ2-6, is SAVISQKPSRDICQRGTSLTIQCQVDSQVTMMFWYRQQPGQSLTLIATANQGSEATYESGFVIDKFPISRPNLTFSTLTVSNMSPEDSSIYLCSVEYGTGDSGANVLTFGAGSRLTVL.